The 14 T cell receptor beta chains below come from one sample, sequenced in a study of metastatic and nonmetastatic thyroid tumors. Patients underwent thyroid surgery, and none had received any treatment before it. TCRdb re-called clones via MiXCR from the PCR reads. The sample carries some 41,000 clones, under 4% recorded once. The specimen was blood. These receptors all come from a female donor with papillary thyroid cancer or a benign thyroid nodule (not recorded which). Some clones in this sample may be carry-over from other donors' samples.

This clone was seen repeatedly, ten times or more. A much larger clone lies one base from this, so it may be a read error. The same CDR3 also results from other DNA sequences found in this sample. The V call is TRBV6-1, the J call TRBJ2-7; possibly TRBD1 for D (5 bases). CDR3 length: 12 amino acids. The germline gives CDR1 MNHNS, CDR2 SASEGT. This CDR3 reads CASSEQAYEQYF. Written as DNA, the CDR3 is TGCGCCAGCAGCGAACAGGCCTACGAGCAGTACTTC.

This clone has only a few counts. A read error may explain this, as a much larger clone is one base away. Other DNA sequences in this specimen translate into the identical CDR3. V and J are TRBV6-5 and TRBJ2-7; 8 nucleotides match TRBD1. Germline V gives CDR1 MNHEY, CDR2 SVGAGI. CDR3 length: 15 amino acids. CDR3 sequence: CASSYLGQESYEQYF. Written as DNA, the CDR3 is TGTGCCAGCAGTTACTTGGGACAGGAAAGCTACGAGCAATACTTC.

This clone came up a few times. The rearrangement uses TRBV15 and TRBJ1-6; TRBD1 agrees at 7 bases. Germline assignment: CDR1 LNHNV and CDR2 YYDKDF (reference sequence). The CDR3 totals 17 residues. V lost 3 bases, J lost 1 base, and 6 bases stayed unmatched. The CDR3 loop reads CATSSETGDSYNSPLHF. CDR3 coding DNA: TGTGCCACCAGCAGCGAAACAGGGGATTCCTATAATTCACCCCTCCACTTT.

By its share, this clone is medium-sized (0.01 to 0.1%). The rearrangement links TRBV20-1 to TRBJ1-6; D is possibly TRBD1 (6 bases). From germline, CDR1 is DFQATT and CDR2 SNEGSKA (reference sequence). The germline V and J ends were trimmed by 4 bases and 7 bases, with 14 bases remaining between them. The CDR3 loop spans 14 amino acids. CDR3 in DNA: TGCAGTGCTACCCGACAGGCCAACAATTCACCCCTCCACTTT. Its protein is CSATRQANNSPLHF.

The CDR3 coding sequence is TGTGCCAGTAGTATTAGGGGGCGCGGAGGCTACACCTTC. Protein: CASSIRGRGGYTF. The chain carries TRBV19 and TRBJ1-2; 7 bases fit TRBD1. The germline V gene has CDR1 LNHDA and CDR2 SQIVND (reference sequence). Trimming removed 3 bases from V and 8 bases from J; junction bases left unmatched: 6. This CDR3 has 13 amino acids.

This clone was counted between two and nine times. This chain links TRBV7-9 with TRBJ1-1, with D unclear. Trimming pared 5 bases from V and 1 base from J, leaving 8 bases between. Per germline, CDR1 SEHNR and CDR2 FQNEAQ (reference sequence). The CDR3 runs to 13 residues. The CDR3 bases are TGTGCCAGCAGCGTACTAACGAACACTGAAGCTTTCTTT. Translated, it gives CASSVLTNTEAFF.

This clone has ten or more counts. The rearrangement links TRBV6-1 to TRBJ2-2, with D possibly being TRBD1 (6 bases). Trimming took 5 bases from V and 0 from J, leaving 10 bases between them. CDR3 length: 15 amino acids. Germline V CDR1 and CDR2: MNHNS, SASEGT. CDR3 DNA sequence: TGTGCCAGCAGTTCGACAGGTTCGAACACCGGGGAGCTGTTTTTT. Translation: CASSSTGSNTGELFF.

A note on this clone: The germline gene is not matched at one end of the junction; a read error may be the cause. The chain has TRBV28 and TRBJ2-5, with D possibly TRBD2 on 6 matching bases. The CDR3 covers 10 residues. Germline CDR1 MDHEN, CDR2 SYDVKM. The CDR3 protein is CAPRRATHYF. The CDR3 DNA is TGTGCCCCCAGGAGGGCGACCCATTACTTC.

This clone was seen many times. This chain joins TRBV5-4 and TRBJ2-5; 13 bases map to TRBD2. J gave up 7 bases and V 4 bases, and 7 bases lay outside the gene matches. The CDR3 loop spans 15 amino acids. Germline loops: CDR1 SGHNT, CDR2 YYREEE (reference sequence). The CDR3 DNA sequence: TGTGCCAGCAGCCCCGGGACTAGCGGGGCTTGGACCCAGTACTTC. This gives the protein CASSPGTSGAWTQYF.

This clone showed up just a few times. V and J are TRBV11-2 and TRBJ2-1, with 7 positions matching TRBD1. This CDR3 comprises 14 residues. Germline assignment: CDR1 SGHAT and CDR2 FQNNGV. Trimming took 6 bases from V and 8 from J; bases not matched to a gene: 10. The CDR3 DNA sequence: TGTGCCAGCAGGGGGCCACAGGGGACGGATGAGCAGTTCTTC. Residues: CASRGPQGTDEQFF.

This clone was detected many times. The chain joins TRBV10-3 to TRBJ2-7; unclear D gene. The CDR3 loop spans 14 amino acids. Germline V gene data show CDR1 as ENHRY and CDR2 as SYGVKD. Trimming took off 3 bases at V and 2 bases at J, with 11 bases between the two ends. CDR3 residues: CAISDPAGTYEQYF. The CDR3 DNA follows: TGTGCCATCAGTGACCCGGCAGGCACCTACGAGCAGTACTTC.

This clone was seen a handful of times. This chain joins TRBV6-2 or TRBV6-3 and TRBJ1-2; a possible D gene is TRBD1 (5 bases). This CDR3 comprises 13 residues. CDR1 and CDR2 (germline): MNHEY, SVGEGT. Trimming shortened V by 4 bases and J by 3 bases, and 9 bases separated the two germline ends. The CDR3 spells CASSFRGDYGYTF. In DNA, the CDR3 is TGTGCCAGCAGTTTTCGGGGGGACTATGGCTACACCTTC.

This clone was detected many times. The chain links TRBV27 to TRBJ2-3, with 11 bases identical to TRBD2. The V and J ends lost 6 bases and 5 bases, in that order; junction bases with no gene match: 13. CDR1 and CDR2 (germline): MNHEY, SMNVEV (reference sequence). CDR3 size: 17 residues. For the CDR3, the DNA is TGTGCCAGCAGCCTTAATACTAGCGGGAGCCCGGAAGATACGCAGTATTTT. Its translation: CASSLNTSGSPEDTQYF.

This clone occurred many times. The chain joins TRBV3-1 to TRBJ2-3; D gene ambiguous. V lost 2 bases and J lost 8, with 11 bases in between. Per germline, CDR1 LGHDT and CDR2 YNNKEL (reference sequence). CDR3 length equals 13 residues. CDR3 loop: CASSQSGSRTQYF. The CDR3 nucleotides are TGTGCCAGCAGCCAATCGGGTTCGCGTACGCAGTATTTT.